This record concerns one T cell receptor (beta chain) sequence. The target antigen is unknown. Libraries were prepared by immunoSEQ multiplex PCR; TCRdb keeps only in-frame clonotypes and omits some of them. Of under 85,000 clones listed, around nine tenths are singletons. The data stem from a study of chemoradiotherapy in HPV16-positive cancers. Study-level points and caveats: Functional assays defining HPV-specific T cells used only a couple of HPV16-positive patients.

The CDR3 contains 15 residues. Trimming took 1 base from V and 2 from J, leaving 9 bases between them. Germline CDR1 is MDHEN and CDR2 is SYDVKM. Repeated repertoire sampling spanned the course of chemoradiotherapy. The material sequenced was blood, taken from a patient who underwent chemoradiotherapy. J is TRBJ1-5 and V is TRBV28, with D unresolved. The sequence was obtained from a human donor with HPV-associated anogenital cancer. The CDR3: CASSLSRSGNQPQHF. The CDR3 DNA follows: TGTGCCAGCAGTTTATCCCGAAGTGGCAATCAGCCCCAGCATTTT.